This T cell receptor beta chain came from a study of quantifying T cell responses using KT2 cells. The wider study: Reverse transcription used primers in the TCR alpha and beta constant regions. The second PCR was a qPCR stopped at a predetermined fluorescence threshold.

The CDR3 consists of 14 residues. V lost 7 bases to trimming and J lost 8 bases; unmatched junction nucleotides: 7. Germline CDR1 reads MNHEY; CDR2 reads SMNVEV (reference sequence). KT2, a clone with a known TCR, was spiked into unfractionated PBMC. Different KT2-to-PBMC ratios were created with a constant PBMC count. The cDNA 3' end received a ligated oligonucleotide with a UMI. First-round PCR used about 4 cycles and beta primers RC1.1 and RC1.2 covering TRBC1 and TRBC2. From the second PCR onward, TCR alpha and beta chains were processed separately. TCRdb re-called the UMI-ligation and nested PCR reads with MiXCR, one entry per CDR3 protein. The sample has about 50,000 distinct CDR3 sequences, roughly 12% seen once.

The chain has TRBV27 and TRBJ1-4; 10 positions agree with TRBD1. The TCR was taken from a human donor. Sequences were obtained from PBMCs spiked with cells of the T cell clone KT2. The DNA for the CDR3 is TGTGCCAGCAAAGCGACAGGGGGCATGGAAAAACTGTTTTTT. Protein product: CASKATGGMEKLFF.